Following are 29 T cell receptor beta chains from one sample sequenced in a study of control samples from healthy donors and cancer patients. The assay was immunoSEQ multiplex PCR, and TCRdb's table has in-frame clones only and misses some. Here the sample spans some 100,000 clones, around nine tenths being singletons. The sample was blood. Receptors were obtained from a woman aged 50 to 60 in good health.

The V and J genes are TRBV5-8 and TRBJ2-4, with D perhaps assigned TRBD1 or TRBD2 (5 bases each). This CDR3 region has 15 residues. The germline gives CDR1 SGHTS, CDR2 YDEGEE. Between the trimmed V and J ends, which lost 2 bases and 5 bases, there was a span of 14 bases. The CDR3 loop is CASSFRGEPQNIQYF. CDR3 nucleotides: TGTGCCAGCAGCTTTCGAGGGGAGCCCCAAAACATTCAGTACTTC.

The chain employs TRBV4-2 and TRBJ1-5; D may be TRBD1 (6 bases). Germline CDR1 is LGHNA and CDR2 is YNFKEQ. The ends were cut back, 0 bases at V and 6 bases at J, with 15 bases in the middle. The length of the CDR3 is 16 residues. CDR3 DNA: TGTGCCAGCAGCCAAGATCGTCAGGGGTCGGGTCAGCCCCAGCATTTT. It specifies CASSQDRQGSGQPQHF.

The chain joins TRBV19 to TRBJ1-6, with D maybe TRBD1 (6 bases). The CDR3 extends over 14 amino acids. Germline assignment: CDR1 LNHDA and CDR2 SQIVND (reference sequence). V was pared by 5 bases and J by 10 bases, with 15 bases between. The CDR3: CASSFGGGESPLHF. DNA for the CDR3: TGTGCCAGTAGTTTCGGAGGGGGAGAATCACCCCTCCACTTT.

The rearrangement joins TRBV18 to TRBJ2-7, with no clear D. Trimming cost V 6 bases and J 0 bases, with 9 bases left between them. CDR1 and CDR2 (germline): KGHSH, LQKENI. CDR3 size: 13 residues. DNA for the CDR3: TGTGCCAGCTCTCTGGACGGCTCCTACGAGCAGTACGTC. Translated: CASSLDGSYEQYV.

The genes are TRBV27 and TRBJ2-7; no reliable D call. Germline lookup yields CDR1 MNHEY and CDR2 SMNVEV (reference sequence). V shed 3 bases and J shed 3 bases, with 9 bases lying between them. CDR3 length: 13 amino acids. The CDR3 bases are TGTGCCAGCAGTTTTGGACCTTTCTACGAGCAGTACGTC. Residues: CASSFGPFYEQYV.

In this sample, this clone turned up once. J is TRBJ2-6 and V is TRBV11-2; TRBD1 aligns across 7 bases. CDR1 and CDR2 (germline): SGHAT, FQNNGV. This CDR3 is built from 16 residues. V shed 3 bases and J 4 bases; nucleotides not matched to a gene: 6. In DNA, the CDR3 is TGTGCCAGCAGCTTTTCAACAGGGGTAGGGGCCAACGTCCTGACTTTC. Translation gives CASSFSTGVGANVLTF.

This chain uses TRBV3-1 (or the pseudogene TRBV3-2) with TRBJ2-2, with 11 bases fitting TRBD1. Germline CDR1 LGHDT, CDR2 YNNKEL (reference sequence). The ends lost 5 bases at V and 4 bases at J; junction bases unmatched: 6. The CDR3 length is 16 residues. The CDR3 coding sequence is TGTGCCAGCAGCAGGACAGGGGGCCAGGTCACCGGGGAGCTGTTTTTT. This codes for CASSRTGGQVTGELFF.

The genes are TRBV18 and TRBJ2-6; 11 bases are shared with TRBD1. Germline V gives CDR1 KGHSH, CDR2 LQKENI. Germline trimming cut 1 base from V and 0 bases from J; bases unmatched to any gene: 8. The CDR3 contains 20 residues. DNA for the CDR3: TGTGCCAGCTCACCACTGAGCGCCGGGACAGGGGGCTCTGGGGCCAACGTCCTGACTTTC. This sequence encodes CASSPLSAGTGGSGANVLTF. Full variable domain (missing parts from reference TRBV18 and TRBJ2-6): NAGVMQNPRHLVRRRGQEARLRCSPMKGHSHVYWYRQLPEEGLKFMVYLQKENIIDESGMPKERFSAEFPKEGPSILRIQQVVRGDSAAYFCASSPLSAGTGGSGANVLTFGAGSRLTVL.

This chain connects TRBV4-1 to TRBJ2-2; D uncertain. The germline V and J ends were trimmed by 5 bases and 9 bases, with 7 bases remaining between them. This CDR3 comprises 11 residues. Germline V gives CDR1 MGHRA, CDR2 YSYEKL. The CDR3 nucleotides read TGCGCCAGCAGCGCCGCTAGGGAGCTGTTTTTT. It specifies CASSAARELFF.

The V call is TRBV9, the J call TRBJ2-6; D gene unclear. This CDR3 region has 17 residues. In germline, CDR1 is SGDLS, CDR2 YYNGEE. Trimming pared 1 base from V and 1 base from J, leaving 12 bases between. The CDR3 reads CASSVKIVGSGANVLTF. As DNA, the CDR3 is TGTGCCAGCAGCGTAAAGATCGTCGGTTCTGGGGCCAACGTCCTGACTTTC.

Note on this clone: The sample contains more than one DNA sequence encoding this CDR3. The chain uses TRBV10-3 and TRBJ2-7, with TRBD2 as a possible D gene (6 bases). Between the trimmed V and J ends, which lost 4 bases and 7 bases, there was a span of 14 bases. The CDR3 has 13 amino acids. Germline lookup yields CDR1 ENHRY and CDR2 SYGVKD. CDR3: CAISARGRGEQYV. The CDR3 DNA reads TGTGCCATCAGTGCGCGGGGCCGGGGGGAGCAGTACGTC.

This chain connects TRBV19 to TRBJ1-2; TRBD1 might be the D (6 bases). Trimming left V 4 bases short and J 6 bases short, with 15 bases between. The CDR3 sequence is 14 residues long. From germline, CDR1 is LNHDA and CDR2 SQIVND (reference sequence). The CDR3 here is CASSSWGLGNGYTF. The CDR3, as DNA: TGTGCCAGTAGTAGTTGGGGGCTCGGAAATGGCTACACCTTC.

The CDR3 loop reads CASSPPQRIANTGELFF. Here the CDR3 DNA reads TGTGCCAGCTCACCACCCCAGCGGATCGCGAACACCGGGGAGCTGTTTTTT. The chain recombines TRBV18 with TRBJ2-2; maybe TRBD2 (5 bases). The V gene's germline CDR1 is KGHSH and CDR2 LQKENI. The germline V and J ends were trimmed by 0 bases and 0 bases, with 11 bases remaining between them. CDR3 size: 17 residues.

This clone was counted a single time. The chain employs TRBV5-4 and TRBJ1-1, with D possibly being TRBD1 (5 bases). V shed 4 bases and J shed 4 bases, with 17 bases lying between them. There are 15 residues in the CDR3. CDR1 and CDR2 (germline): SGHNT, YYREEE (reference sequence). The CDR3 here is CASSATPGSGTEAFF. DNA for the CDR3: TGTGCCAGCAGCGCAACCCCAGGGTCGGGCACTGAAGCTTTCTTT. Filled out from reference TRBV5-4 and TRBJ1-1, the complete variable domain reads ETGVTQSPTHLIKTRGQQVTLRCSSQSGHNTVSWYQQALGQGPQFIFQYYREEENGRGNFPPRFSGLQFPNYSSELNVNALELDDSALYLCASSATPGSGTEAFFGQGTRLTVV.

The V call is TRBV6-5, the J call TRBJ1-5; 7 nucleotides line up with TRBD1. The CDR3 consists of 15 residues. With V trimmed by 5 bases and J by 4 bases, 8 bases remained unmatched. Germline V gene sequence: CDR1 MNHEY, CDR2 SVGAGI. CDR3 bases: TGTGCCAGCAGTCCTTGGACAGGACTAAATCAGCCCCAGCATTTT. Protein: CASSPWTGLNQPQHF.

This clone was detected once. The chain's CDR3 is CASSDTGYSNQPQHF. Written as DNA, the CDR3 is TGTGCCAGCAGCGATACGGGCTATAGCAATCAGCCCCAGCATTTT. The chain has TRBV9 and TRBJ1-5; D unclear. The CDR3 runs to 15 residues. The germline V and J ends were trimmed by 3 bases and 0 bases, with 10 bases remaining between them. Germline values: CDR1 SGDLS, CDR2 YYNGEE.

This clone was seen a single time. The chain recombines TRBV19 with TRBJ2-3; 7 bases line up with TRBD1. CDR1 is LNHDA, CDR2 SQIVND, per germline (reference sequence). The CDR3 has 15 amino acids. Trimming at V came to 7 bases and at J to 0 bases, leaving 7 bases not matched to a gene. The CDR3 loop is CASTDRDPSTDTQYF. The CDR3 DNA reads TGTGCCAGTACCGACAGGGACCCGAGCACAGATACGCAGTATTTT.

V gene TRBV7-6 combines with J gene TRBJ2-1, with D perhaps assigned TRBD1 or TRBD2 (5 bases each). Trimming took 3 bases from V and 5 from J, leaving 17 bases between them. There are 16 residues in the CDR3. The germline V gene has CDR1 SGHVS and CDR2 FNYEAQ. Here the CDR3 reads CASSLGLGGLNNEQFF. Here the CDR3 DNA reads TGTGCCAGCAGCTTGGGTCTTGGGGGTTTGAACAATGAGCAGTTCTTC.

The rearrangement joins TRBV2 to TRBJ2-3; D gene uncertain. The CDR3 is 14 amino acids. Per the germline V gene, CDR1 is SNHLY and CDR2 is FYNNEI. V lost 2 bases, J lost 3 bases, and 9 bases lay in between. The CDR3 reads CASSEMGATDTQYF. As DNA, the CDR3 is TGTGCCAGCAGTGAAATGGGCGCTACAGATACGCAGTATTTT.

The chain carries TRBV15 and TRBJ2-1; D remains unclear. Per the germline V gene, CDR1 is LNHNV and CDR2 is YYDKDF (reference sequence). The CDR3 extends over 14 amino acids. Trimming stripped 0 bases from V and 5 bases from J, with 8 bases between. CDR3 nucleotide sequence: TGTGCCACCAGCAGAGATCCGTTAGACAATGAGCAGTTCTTC. Residues: CATSRDPLDNEQFF. Based on the CDR3 plus reference TRBV15 and TRBJ2-1, the full variable domain is DAMVIQNPRYQVTQFGKPVTLSCSQTLNHNVMYWYQQKSSQAPKLLFHYYDKDFNNEADTPDNFQSRRPNTSFCFLDIRSPGLGDTAMYLCATSRDPLDNEQFFGPGTRLTVL.

The chain carries TRBV30 and TRBJ1-3; D possibly corresponds to TRBD1 (6 bases). This CDR3 region has 13 residues. From germline, CDR1 is GTSNPN and CDR2 SVGIG (reference sequence). With 8 bases removed from V and 1 base from J, the gap between germline ends came to 12 bases. CDR3 nucleotides: TGTGCCCTTGGGAGGGGGTCTGGAAACACCATATATTTT. Translated, it gives CALGRGSGNTIYF.

V usage is TRBV6-5 and J usage is TRBJ1-1; D remains unclear. Trimming took 8 bases from V and 7 from J, leaving 8 bases between them. Germline CDR1 MNHEY, CDR2 SVGAGI. This CDR3 spans 10 amino acids. The CDR3 region has the DNA TGTGCCAGCGGCTGGGATGAAGCTTTCTTT. Translation gives CASGWDEAFF.

This clone was counted a single time. This chain links TRBV5-1 with TRBJ1-2; D is undetermined. This CDR3 has 13 amino acids. Germline CDR1 is SGHRS and CDR2 is YFSETQ. Trimming cost V 4 bases and J 4 bases, with 11 bases left between them. The CDR3 here is CASSPGSTYGYTF. In DNA form, the CDR3 reads TGCGCCAGCAGCCCGGGTTCCACCTATGGCTACACCTTC.

The chain joins TRBV27 to TRBJ2-3; D remains unclear. CDR1 is MNHEY and CDR2 is SMNVEV in the germline V gene (reference sequence). V was trimmed by 8 bases and J by 6 bases, leaving 18 bases between them. CDR3 size: 14 residues. CDR3 coding DNA: TGTGCCAGCGCCCCCCTCTCGAGTTTCGATACGCAGTATTTT. Encoded protein: CASAPLSSFDTQYF.

The rearrangement uses TRBV18 and TRBJ2-3; perhaps TRBD2 as D (6 bases). Trimming took off 1 base at V and 5 bases at J, with 16 bases between the two ends. The germline CDR1 and CDR2 sequences are KGHSH and LQKENI. The CDR3 extends over 16 amino acids. The CDR3 loop is CASSPRSTGAQDTQYF. The CDR3 DNA sequence: TGTGCCAGCTCACCACGGTCGACGGGAGCACAAGATACGCAGTATTTT.

V is TRBV6-2 or TRBV6-3 and J is TRBJ2-7; 14 bases agree with TRBD2. This CDR3 has 18 amino acids. Germline V gene data show CDR1 as MNHEY and CDR2 as SVGEGT. Unmatched junction bases numbered 11, after V lost 5 bases and J lost 2 bases. CDR3 sequence reads: CASSTSGTSGSRPYEQYV. CDR3 bases: TGTGCCAGCAGTACCTCCGGGACTAGCGGGAGTAGGCCCTACGAGCAGTACGTC.

The V call is TRBV9, the J call TRBJ2-1; perhaps TRBD2 as D (6 bases). The CDR3 loop spans 15 amino acids. CDR1 and CDR2 (germline): SGDLS, YYNGEE. With 0 bases removed from V and 4 bases from J, the gap between germline ends came to 11 bases. CDR3 region: CASSVGTTPYNEQFF. The DNA of the CDR3 is TGTGCCAGCAGCGTAGGGACTACTCCTTACAATGAGCAGTTCTTC.

V usage is TRBV3-1 (or the pseudogene TRBV3-2) and J usage is TRBJ2-3; D not resolved. The CDR3 extends over 14 amino acids. The ends were cut back, 4 bases at V and 0 bases at J, with 8 bases in the middle. The V gene's germline CDR1 is LGHDT and CDR2 YNNKEL (reference sequence). Here the CDR3 reads CASSPSSSTDTQYF. CDR3 DNA sequence: TGTGCCAGCAGCCCTAGTTCTAGCACAGATACGCAGTATTTT.

This chain joins TRBV11-1 and TRBJ1-1; D gene unclear. Per the germline V gene, CDR1 is SGHAT and CDR2 is FQDESV (reference sequence). The CDR3 totals 14 residues. The V and J ends lost 3 bases and 1 base respectively, with 9 bases between them. The CDR3: CASSFYRKNTEAFF. CDR3 DNA: TGTGCCAGCAGCTTTTACAGAAAGAACACTGAAGCTTTCTTT.